One and the same sample provided the 7 T cell receptor beta chains below, sequenced in a study of tumor-infiltrating lymphocytes in localized non-small cell lung cancer. The protocol was immunoSEQ multiplex PCR, while the TCRdb copy is restricted to in-frame clones and leaves out a portion. The sample holds about 7,600 clones, just under 75% seen once. Material: uninvolved lung tissue not adjacent to the tumor. These receptors originate from a human donor with non-small cell lung cancer.

This sequence joins TRBV30 and TRBJ1-4; D uncertain. The V end lost 5 bases, the J end lost 7 bases, and 8 bases lay between the germline ends. This CDR3 comprises 11 residues. CDR1 is GTSNPN, CDR2 SVGIG, per germline (reference sequence). The CDR3 nucleotides read TGTGCCTGGGGCCAGACTGAAAAACTGTTTTTT. It yields the protein CAWGQTEKLFF.

This chain joins TRBV6-1 and TRBJ1-4, with 11 bases identical to TRBD1. Germline CDR1 and CDR2: MNHNS and SASEGT. The junction had 6 bases not matched to a gene; V was cut back by 4 bases and J by 8 bases. The length of the CDR3 is 15 residues. CDR3 sequence: CASSGRTGGREKLFF. DNA of the CDR3: TGTGCCAGCAGTGGCCGGACAGGGGGCCGCGAAAAACTGTTTTTT.

This clone ranks as medium-sized. The chain carries TRBV27 and TRBJ2-4, with D hard to call. With 7 bases removed from V and 0 bases from J, the gap between germline ends came to 25 bases. Germline V gives CDR1 MNHEY, CDR2 SMNVEV (reference sequence). This CDR3 comprises 19 residues. CDR3 protein: CASTRLVAGRYLAKNIQYF. The CDR3 coding sequence is TGTGCCAGCACCAGGCTCGTCGCAGGCCGATATCTAGCCAAAAACATTCAGTACTTC.

The gene calls are TRBV6-5 and TRBJ2-7, with 8 bases lining up with TRBD2. CDR1 is MNHEY, CDR2 SVGAGI, per germline. The J segment lost 6 bases and the V segment lost 5 bases, leaving 12 bases of the junction unmatched. This CDR3 is built from 15 residues. CDR3 residues: CASSPPGLVTSEQYF. CDR3 nucleotide sequence: TGTGCCAGCAGTCCCCCGGGACTAGTTACCTCCGAGCAGTACTTC.

The chain uses TRBV5-4 and TRBJ2-2; 10 nucleotides align to TRBD2. The CDR3 is 16 amino acids. The V and J ends lost 4 bases and 2 bases, in that order; junction bases with no gene match: 5. CDR1 is SGHNT, CDR2 YYREEE, per germline (reference sequence). As DNA, the CDR3 is TGTGCCAGCAGCACGGGACTAGCGTTCAACACCGGGGAGCTGTTTTTT. Amino acid sequence: CASSTGLAFNTGELFF.

The chain employs TRBV4-2 and TRBJ2-3, with unresolved D. The germline gives CDR1 LGHNA, CDR2 YNFKEQ. The V and J ends lost 0 bases and 0 bases respectively, with 13 bases between them. This CDR3 has 17 amino acids. The CDR3 nucleotides are TGTGCCAGCAGCCAAGAGGGCTCGCACGAAAGCACAGATACGCAGTATTTT. This sequence encodes CASSQEGSHESTDTQYF.

CDR3 loop: CASSRGQGNTEAFF. In DNA form, the CDR3 reads TGTGCCAGCAGCCGTGGACAGGGGAACACTGAAGCTTTCTTT. The chain combines TRBV7-9 with TRBJ1-1, with 8 bases fitting TRBD1. This CDR3 comprises 14 residues. V dropped 5 bases and J dropped 1; count of bases not matched to a gene: 3. Germline lookup yields CDR1 SEHNR and CDR2 FQNEAQ (reference sequence).